This T cell receptor (beta chain) was recorded in a study of cytomegalovirus exposure and HLA in healthy donors. Whole-study results and caveats: Earlier analysis yielded a pattern in which most TCR beta V segments were productive about 87% or about 30% of the time. One later analysis reportedly identified an Asian-associated ancestry cluster that showed fewer N-insertions than the roughly 640-donor mean.

The sample holds a few counts of this clone. What it binds is unknown. The PCR used 60 Vbeta and 13 Jbeta primers. Sequencing used immunoSEQ multiplex PCR; TCRdb keeps in-frame clones, though not all of them. The sample lists more than 120,000 clones, around 80% occurring once. Healthy bone marrow donors made up the donor group. This sequence was found in a woman aged 25 to 39 in good health and CMV-seronegative. The sequencing input was PBMCs.

The CDR3 DNA is TGTGCCAGCAGCTCCAGAAACACCATATATTTT. Its protein is CASSSRNTIYF. The chain has TRBV13 and TRBJ1-3; D is ambiguous. Germline V gene lookup returns CDR1 PRHDT and CDR2 FYEKMQ (reference sequence). The V end was cut by 4 bases, the J end by 5 bases, with 3 bases between. This CDR3 has 11 residues.